The entry that follows covers one T cell receptor (beta chain) sequence. The ends were cut back, 7 bases at V and 4 bases at J, with 19 bases in the middle. The CDR3 extends over 16 amino acids. Per the germline V gene, CDR1 is MNHEY and CDR2 is SMNVEV (reference sequence). The data derive from a study of blood T cell repertoires in COVID-19. For the study at large: The cDNA or gDNA used as material had been derived from T cells, B-cell-depleted T cells, or PBMCs.

Original analysis: Amplification of reference gene primers provided the estimated nucleated cell counts. Clones were read by immunoSEQ multiplex PCR, and TCRdb kept only the in-frame ones, dropping some. V and J calls and clone size are those listed in that table; D and trimming were worked out from the DNA. The sample shows 220,000 or so clones, 65% to 85% of them seen only once. This chain connects TRBV27 to TRBJ2-2; D is perhaps TRBD1 (5 bases). The sequenced sample consisted of peripheral blood. The sequence came from a woman aged 30 to 39 who had recovered from COVID-19. CDR3 in amino acids: CASILYWGDSTGELFF. DNA for the CDR3: TGTGCCAGCATCCTTTATTGGGGTGACAGCACCGGGGAGCTGTTTTTT.